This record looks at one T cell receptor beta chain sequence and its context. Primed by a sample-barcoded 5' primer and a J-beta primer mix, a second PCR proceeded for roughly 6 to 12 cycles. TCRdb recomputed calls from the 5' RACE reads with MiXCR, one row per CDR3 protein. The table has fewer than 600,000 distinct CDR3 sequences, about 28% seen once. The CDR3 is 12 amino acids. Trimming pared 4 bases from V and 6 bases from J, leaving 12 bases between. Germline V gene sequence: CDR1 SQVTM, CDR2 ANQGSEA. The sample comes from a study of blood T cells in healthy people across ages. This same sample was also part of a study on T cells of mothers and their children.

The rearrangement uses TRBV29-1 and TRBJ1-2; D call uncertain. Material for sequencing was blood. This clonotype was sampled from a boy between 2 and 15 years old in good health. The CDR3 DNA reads TGCAGCGTTGGGGCCCACCTGGATGGCTACACCTTC. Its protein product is CSVGAHLDGYTF. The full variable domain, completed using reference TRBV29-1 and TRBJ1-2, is SAVISQKPSRDICQRGTSLTIQCQVDSQVTMMFWYRQQPGQSLTLIATANQGSEATYESGFVIDKFPISRPNLTFSTLTVSNMSPEDSSIYLCSVGAHLDGYTFGSGTRLTVV.